The entry below describes one TCR beta chain. Its specificity is unknown. The junction had 3 bases not matched to a gene; V was cut back by 6 bases and J by 2 bases. Germline values: CDR1 MNHEY, CDR2 SMNVEV (reference sequence). CDR3 length: 15 residues. The data belong to a study of CD8+ T cells in alopecia areata. Study-level points and caveats: While tofacitinib was given, many expanded lesional clones persisted in scalp and blood. Mice gave a clearer picture of TCR sharing than patients did, possibly for HLA-related reasons.

The sample's treatment: oral pan-JAK inhibitor, 5-10 mg twice daily. Sequencing used cDNA as its template, made by extracting RNA and reverse transcribing it. Profiled with immunoSEQ multiplex PCR; TCRdb holds only in-frame clones, not every one. The sample carries roughly 190,000 clones, roughly 60% recorded once. Material: CD4+ T cells sorted from blood, obtained at week 24, from a patient treated with tofacitinib. The receptor was derived from a human donor with alopecia areata. The chain couples TRBV27 to TRBJ2-2, with TRBD2 matching over 10 bases. The CDR3 DNA sequence: TGTGCCAGCAGCAGACTAGCGGGTAACACCGGGGAGCTGTTTTTT. This gives the protein CASSRLAGNTGELFF.